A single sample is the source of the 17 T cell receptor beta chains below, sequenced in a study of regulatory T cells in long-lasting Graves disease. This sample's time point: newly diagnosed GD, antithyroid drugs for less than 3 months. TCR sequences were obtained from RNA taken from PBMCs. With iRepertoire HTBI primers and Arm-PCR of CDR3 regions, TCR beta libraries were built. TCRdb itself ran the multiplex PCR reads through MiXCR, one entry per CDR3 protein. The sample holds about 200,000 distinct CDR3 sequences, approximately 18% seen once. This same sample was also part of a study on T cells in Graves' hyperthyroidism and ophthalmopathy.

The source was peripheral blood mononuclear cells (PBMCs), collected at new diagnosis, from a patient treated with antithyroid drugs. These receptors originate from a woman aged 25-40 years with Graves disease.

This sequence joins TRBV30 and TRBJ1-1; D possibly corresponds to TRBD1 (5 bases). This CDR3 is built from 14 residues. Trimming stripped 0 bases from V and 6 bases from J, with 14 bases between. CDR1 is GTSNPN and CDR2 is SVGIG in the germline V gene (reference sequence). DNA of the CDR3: TGTGCCTGGAGTGTCCCGCGGGGGGTACCTGAAGCTTTCTTT. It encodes CAWSVPRGVPEAFF.

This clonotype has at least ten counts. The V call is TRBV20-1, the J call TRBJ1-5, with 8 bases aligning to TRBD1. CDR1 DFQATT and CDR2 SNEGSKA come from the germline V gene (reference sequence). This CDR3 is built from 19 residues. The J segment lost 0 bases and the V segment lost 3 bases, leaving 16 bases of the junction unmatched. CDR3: CSASEIFSGGSYSNQPQHF. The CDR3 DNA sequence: TGCAGTGCTAGTGAGATATTCTCAGGGGGCTCGTATAGCAATCAGCCCCAGCATTTT.

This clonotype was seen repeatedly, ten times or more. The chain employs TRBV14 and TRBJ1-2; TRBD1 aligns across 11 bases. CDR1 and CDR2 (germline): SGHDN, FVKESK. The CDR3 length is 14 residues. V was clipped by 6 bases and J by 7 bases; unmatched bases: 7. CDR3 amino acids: CASSLDRGQGGYTF. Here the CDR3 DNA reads TGTGCCAGCAGTTTGGACAGGGGGCAGGGTGGCTACACCTTC.

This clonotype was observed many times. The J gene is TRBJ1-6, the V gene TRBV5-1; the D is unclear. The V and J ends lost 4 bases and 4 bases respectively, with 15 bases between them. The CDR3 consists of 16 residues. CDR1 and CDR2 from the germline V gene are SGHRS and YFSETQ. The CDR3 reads CASSPRDGRYNSPLHF. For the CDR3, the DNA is TGCGCCAGCAGCCCAAGAGACGGGAGATATAATTCACCCCTCCACTTT.

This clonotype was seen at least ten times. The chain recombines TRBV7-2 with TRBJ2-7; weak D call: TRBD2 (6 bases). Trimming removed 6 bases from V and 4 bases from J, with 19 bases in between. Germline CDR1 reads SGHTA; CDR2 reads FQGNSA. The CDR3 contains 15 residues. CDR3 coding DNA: TGTGCCAGCAGTCACAAGGCGGGAAGTTCGTACGAGCAGTACTTC. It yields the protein CASSHKAGSSYEQYF.

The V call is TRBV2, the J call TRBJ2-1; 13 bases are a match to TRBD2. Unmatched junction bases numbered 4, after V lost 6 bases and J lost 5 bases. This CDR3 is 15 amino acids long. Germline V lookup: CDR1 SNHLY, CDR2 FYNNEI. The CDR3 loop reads CASSGTSGINNEQFF. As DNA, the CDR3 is TGTGCCAGCAGCGGGACTAGCGGGATCAACAATGAGCAGTTCTTC.

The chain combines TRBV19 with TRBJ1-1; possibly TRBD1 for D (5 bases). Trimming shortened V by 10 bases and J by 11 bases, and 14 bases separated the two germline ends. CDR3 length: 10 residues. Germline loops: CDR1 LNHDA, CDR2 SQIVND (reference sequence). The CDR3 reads CAKFRANAFF. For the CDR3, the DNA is TGTGCCAAGTTCAGGGCGAATGCTTTCTTT. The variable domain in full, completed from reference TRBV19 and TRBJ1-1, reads DGGITQSPKYLFRKEGQNVTLSCEQNLNHDAMYWYRQDPGQGLRLIYYSQIVNDFQKGDIAEGYSVSREKKESFPLTVTSAQKNPTAFYLCAKFRANAFFGQGTRLTVV.

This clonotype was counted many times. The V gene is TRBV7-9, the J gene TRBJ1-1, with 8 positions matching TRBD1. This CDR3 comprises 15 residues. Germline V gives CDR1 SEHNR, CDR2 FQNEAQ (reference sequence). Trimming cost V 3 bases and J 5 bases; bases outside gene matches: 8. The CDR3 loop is CASSFTQGAGTEAFF. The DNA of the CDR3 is TGTGCCAGCAGCTTCACCCAGGGGGCCGGGACTGAAGCTTTCTTT.

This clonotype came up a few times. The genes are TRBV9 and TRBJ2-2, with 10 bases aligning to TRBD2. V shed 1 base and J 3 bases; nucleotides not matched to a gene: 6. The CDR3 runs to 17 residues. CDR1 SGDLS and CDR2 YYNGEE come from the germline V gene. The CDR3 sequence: CASSVPLAGADTGELFF. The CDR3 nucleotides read TGTGCCAGCAGCGTACCGCTAGCGGGAGCGGACACCGGGGAGCTGTTTTTT.

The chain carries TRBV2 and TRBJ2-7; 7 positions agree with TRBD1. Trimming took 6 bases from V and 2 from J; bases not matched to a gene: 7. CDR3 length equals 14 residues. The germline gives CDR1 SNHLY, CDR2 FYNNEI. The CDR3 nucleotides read TGTGCCAGCAGGCCCCAGGGACAGCCCTACGAGCAGTACTTC. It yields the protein CASRPQGQPYEQYF.

CDR3 sequence reads: CASSYSRPTAGYNEQFF. The CDR3 bases are TGTGCCAGCAGTTACTCCCGACCGACCGCTGGCTACAATGAGCAGTTCTTC. The chain has TRBV6-5 and TRBJ2-1; no reliable D call. Germline CDR1 MNHEY, CDR2 SVGAGI. CDR3 length: 17 residues. Between the trimmed V and J ends, which lost 0 bases and 3 bases, there was a span of 15 bases.

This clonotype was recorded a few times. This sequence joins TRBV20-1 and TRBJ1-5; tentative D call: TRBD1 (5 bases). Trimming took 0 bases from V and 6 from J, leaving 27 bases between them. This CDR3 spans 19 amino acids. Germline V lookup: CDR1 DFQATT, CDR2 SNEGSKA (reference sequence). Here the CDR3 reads CSARESGGFRVVAAQPQHF. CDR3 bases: TGCAGTGCTAGAGAATCGGGAGGCTTCAGGGTGGTGGCCGCTCAGCCCCAGCATTTT.

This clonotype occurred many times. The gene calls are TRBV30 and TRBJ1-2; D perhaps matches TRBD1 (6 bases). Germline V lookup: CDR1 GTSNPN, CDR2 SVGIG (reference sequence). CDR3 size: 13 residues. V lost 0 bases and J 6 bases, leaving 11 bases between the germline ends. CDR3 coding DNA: TGTGCCTGGAGTGTACACACAGGGAATGGCTACACCTTC. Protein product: CAWSVHTGNGYTF.

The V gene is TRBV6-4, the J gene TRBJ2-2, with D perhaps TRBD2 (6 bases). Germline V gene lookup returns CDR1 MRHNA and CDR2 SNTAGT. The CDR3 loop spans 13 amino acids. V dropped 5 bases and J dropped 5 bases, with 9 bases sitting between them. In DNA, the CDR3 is TGTGCCAGCAGTTCTAGCGAGACCGGGGAGCTGTTTTTT. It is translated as CASSSSETGELFF.

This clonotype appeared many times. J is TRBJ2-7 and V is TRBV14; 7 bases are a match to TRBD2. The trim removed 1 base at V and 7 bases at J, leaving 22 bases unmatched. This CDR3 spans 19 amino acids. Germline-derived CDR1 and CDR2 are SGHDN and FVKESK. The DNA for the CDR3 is TGTGCCAGCAGCCAAGGGGGTTTCCGGGGACTATCGGTCCCCCTGGAGCAGTACTTC. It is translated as CASSQGGFRGLSVPLEQYF. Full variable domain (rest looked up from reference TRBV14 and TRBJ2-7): EAGVTQFPSHSVIEKGQTVTLRCDPISGHDNLYWYRRVMGKEIKFLLHFVKESKQDESGMPNNRFLAERTGGTYSTLKVQPAELEDSGVYFCASSQGGFRGLSVPLEQYFGPGTRLTVT.

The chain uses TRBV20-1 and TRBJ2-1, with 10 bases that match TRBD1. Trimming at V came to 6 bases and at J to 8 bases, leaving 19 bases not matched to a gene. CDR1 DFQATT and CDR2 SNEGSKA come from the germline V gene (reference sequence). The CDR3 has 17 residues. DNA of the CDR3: TGCAGTGCCCGGAGGACGGACAGGGGGAGGTCGAGGGATGAGCAGTTCTTC. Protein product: CSARRTDRGRSRDEQFF.

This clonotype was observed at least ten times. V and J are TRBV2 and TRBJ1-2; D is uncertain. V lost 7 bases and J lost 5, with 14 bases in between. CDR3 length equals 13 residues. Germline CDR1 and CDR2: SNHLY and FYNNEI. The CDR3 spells CASMASGVYGYTF. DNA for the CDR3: TGTGCCAGCATGGCCTCAGGAGTATATGGCTACACCTTC.